The clone carrying this T cell receptor beta chain was observed a handful of times. The data were taken from a study of CDR3 diversity in severe acne. Trimming pared 3 bases from V and 5 bases from J, leaving 7 bases between. The CDR3 contains 12 residues. CDR1 is SGHTA, CDR2 FQGNSA, per germline. TCRdb analysed the PCR reads with MiXCR anew, one entry per CDR3 protein. The data contain more than 70,000 distinct CDR3 sequences, about half of them singletons. Sequences were obtained from blood. This sequence joins TRBV7-2 and TRBJ2-5; no firm D call. This receptor was obtained from a male donor in good health, serving as a control. The CDR3 loop reads CASSFTRETQYF. The CDR3 coding sequence is TGTGCCAGCAGCTTTACGAGGGAGACCCAGTACTTC.